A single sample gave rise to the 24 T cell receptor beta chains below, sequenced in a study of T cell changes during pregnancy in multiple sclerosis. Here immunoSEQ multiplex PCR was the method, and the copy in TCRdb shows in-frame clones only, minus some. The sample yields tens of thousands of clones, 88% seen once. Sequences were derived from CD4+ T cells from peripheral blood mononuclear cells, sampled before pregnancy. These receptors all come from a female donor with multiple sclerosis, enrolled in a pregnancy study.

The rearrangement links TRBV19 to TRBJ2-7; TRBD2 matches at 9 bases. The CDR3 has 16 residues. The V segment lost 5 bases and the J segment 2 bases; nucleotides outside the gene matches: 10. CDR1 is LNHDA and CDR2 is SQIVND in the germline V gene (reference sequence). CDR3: CASSSFRSGSTYEQYF. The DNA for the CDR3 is TGTGCCAGTAGTTCATTCCGTAGCGGGAGCACCTACGAGCAGTACTTC.

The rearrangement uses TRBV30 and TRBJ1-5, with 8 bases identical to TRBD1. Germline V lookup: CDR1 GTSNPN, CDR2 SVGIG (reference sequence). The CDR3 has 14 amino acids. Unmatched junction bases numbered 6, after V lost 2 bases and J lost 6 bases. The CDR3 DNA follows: TGTGCCTGGAGTAGAGGACAGGGCATTCAGCCCCAGCATTTT. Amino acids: CAWSRGQGIQPQHF.

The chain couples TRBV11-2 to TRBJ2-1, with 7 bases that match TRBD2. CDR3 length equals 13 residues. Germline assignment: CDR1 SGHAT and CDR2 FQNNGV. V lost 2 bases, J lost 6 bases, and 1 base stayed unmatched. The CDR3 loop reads CASSLSGGNEQFF. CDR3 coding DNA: TGTGCCAGCAGCTTATCGGGGGGCAATGAGCAGTTCTTC.

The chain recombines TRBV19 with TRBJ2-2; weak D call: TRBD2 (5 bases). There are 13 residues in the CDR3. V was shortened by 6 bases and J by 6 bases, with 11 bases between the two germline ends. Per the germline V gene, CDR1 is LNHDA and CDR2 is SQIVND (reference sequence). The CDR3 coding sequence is TGTGCCAGTAGAGCGGAAGGGCCCGGGGAGCTGTTTTTT. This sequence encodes CASRAEGPGELFF.

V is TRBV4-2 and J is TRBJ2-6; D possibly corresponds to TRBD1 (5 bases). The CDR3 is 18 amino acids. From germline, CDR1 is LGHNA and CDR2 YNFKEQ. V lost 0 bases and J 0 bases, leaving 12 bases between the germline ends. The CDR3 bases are TGTGCCAGCAGCCAAGAAGGGGCCAGAAACTCTGGGGCCAACGTCCTGACTTTC. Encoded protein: CASSQEGARNSGANVLTF.

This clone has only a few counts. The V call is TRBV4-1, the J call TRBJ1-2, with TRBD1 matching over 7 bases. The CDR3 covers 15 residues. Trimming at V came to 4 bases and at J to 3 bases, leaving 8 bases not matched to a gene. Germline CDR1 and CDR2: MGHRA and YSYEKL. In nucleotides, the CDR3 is TGCGCCAGCAGCCCCCGACAGGGTGACGACTATGGCTACACCTTC. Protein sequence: CASSPRQGDDYGYTF.

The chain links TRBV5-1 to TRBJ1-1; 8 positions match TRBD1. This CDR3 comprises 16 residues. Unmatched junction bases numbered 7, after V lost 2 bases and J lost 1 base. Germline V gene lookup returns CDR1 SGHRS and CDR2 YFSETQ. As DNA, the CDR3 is TGCGCCAGCAGCTTTATTCGGGGGACAGGGAACACTGAAGCTTTCTTT. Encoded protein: CASSFIRGTGNTEAFF. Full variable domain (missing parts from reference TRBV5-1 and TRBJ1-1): KAGVTQTPRYLIKTRGQQVTLSCSPISGHRSVSWYQQTPGQGLQFLFEYFSETQRNKGNFPGRFSGRQFSNSRSEMNVSTLELGDSALYLCASSFIRGTGNTEAFFGQGTRLTVV.

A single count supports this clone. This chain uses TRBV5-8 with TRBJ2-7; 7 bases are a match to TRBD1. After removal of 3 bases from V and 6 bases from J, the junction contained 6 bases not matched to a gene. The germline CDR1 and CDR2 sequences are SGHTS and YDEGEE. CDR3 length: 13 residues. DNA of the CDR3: TGTGCCAGCAGCTACCCGGGACAGTCCGAGCAGTACTTC. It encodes CASSYPGQSEQYF.

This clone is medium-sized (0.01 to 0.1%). The CDR3 loop is CASSESYLAGGETQYF. The DNA for the CDR3 is TGCGCCAGCAGTGAGTCGTATCTAGCGGGAGGGGAGACCCAGTACTTC. The chain uses TRBV10-1 and TRBJ2-5; 12 bases align to TRBD2. The junction had 4 bases not matched to a gene; V was cut back by 0 bases and J by 5 bases. Germline V gene data show CDR1 as WNHNN and CDR2 as SYGVQD (reference sequence). The CDR3 extends over 16 amino acids.

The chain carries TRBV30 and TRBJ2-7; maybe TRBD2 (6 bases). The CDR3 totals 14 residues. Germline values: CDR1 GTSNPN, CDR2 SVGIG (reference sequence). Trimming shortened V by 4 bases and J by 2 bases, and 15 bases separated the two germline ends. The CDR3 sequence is CAWTRGGTPYEQYF. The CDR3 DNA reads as TGTGCCTGGACCAGAGGAGGGACCCCCTACGAGCAGTACTTC.

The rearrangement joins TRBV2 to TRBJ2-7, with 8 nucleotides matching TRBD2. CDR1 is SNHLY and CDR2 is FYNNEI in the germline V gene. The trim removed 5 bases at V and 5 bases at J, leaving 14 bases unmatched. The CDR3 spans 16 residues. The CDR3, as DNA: TGTGCCAGCAGTCCCACATTCAGCGGGAGCCTCGACGAGCAGTACTTC. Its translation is CASSPTFSGSLDEQYF.

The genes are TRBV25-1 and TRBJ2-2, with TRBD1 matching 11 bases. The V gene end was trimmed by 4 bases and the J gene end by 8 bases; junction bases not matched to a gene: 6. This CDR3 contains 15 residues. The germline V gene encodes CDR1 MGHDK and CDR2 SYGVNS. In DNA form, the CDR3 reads TGTGCCAGCAGTGGGACAGGGGGCCTGGGGGGGGAGCTGTTTTTT. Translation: CASSGTGGLGGELFF.

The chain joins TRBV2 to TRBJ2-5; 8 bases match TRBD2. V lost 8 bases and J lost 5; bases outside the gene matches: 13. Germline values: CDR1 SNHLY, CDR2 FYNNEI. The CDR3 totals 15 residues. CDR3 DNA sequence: TGTGCCAGCCGAGGAACGGGAGGGCCTGGGGAGACCCAGTACTTC. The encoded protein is CASRGTGGPGETQYF.

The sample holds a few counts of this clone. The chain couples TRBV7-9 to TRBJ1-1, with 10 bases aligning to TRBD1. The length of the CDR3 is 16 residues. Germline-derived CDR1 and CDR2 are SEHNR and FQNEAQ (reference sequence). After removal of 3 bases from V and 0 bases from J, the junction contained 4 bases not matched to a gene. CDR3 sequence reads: CASSFGQGGMNTEAFF. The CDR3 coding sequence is TGTGCCAGCAGCTTCGGACAGGGGGGTATGAACACTGAAGCTTTCTTT.

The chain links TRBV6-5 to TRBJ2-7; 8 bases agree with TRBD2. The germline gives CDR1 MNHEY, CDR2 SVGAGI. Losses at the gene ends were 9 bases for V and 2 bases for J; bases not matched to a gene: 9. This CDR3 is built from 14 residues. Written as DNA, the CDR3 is TGTGCCAGTCGACCGGGACTAGGTACCTACGAGCAGTACTTC. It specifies CASRPGLGTYEQYF.

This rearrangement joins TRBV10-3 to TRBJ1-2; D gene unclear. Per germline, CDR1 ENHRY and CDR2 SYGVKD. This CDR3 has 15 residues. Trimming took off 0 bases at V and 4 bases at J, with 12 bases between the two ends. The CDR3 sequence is CAISESRVGSYGYTF. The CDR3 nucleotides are TGTGCCATCAGTGAGTCGAGGGTGGGTTCCTATGGCTACACCTTC.

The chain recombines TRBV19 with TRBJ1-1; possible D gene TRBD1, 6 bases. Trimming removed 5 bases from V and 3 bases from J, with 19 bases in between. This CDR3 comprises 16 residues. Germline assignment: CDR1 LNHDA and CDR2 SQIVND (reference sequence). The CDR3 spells CASSPQGSYFYTEAFF. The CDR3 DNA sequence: TGTGCCAGTAGTCCCCAGGGGTCATATTTCTACACTGAAGCTTTCTTT.

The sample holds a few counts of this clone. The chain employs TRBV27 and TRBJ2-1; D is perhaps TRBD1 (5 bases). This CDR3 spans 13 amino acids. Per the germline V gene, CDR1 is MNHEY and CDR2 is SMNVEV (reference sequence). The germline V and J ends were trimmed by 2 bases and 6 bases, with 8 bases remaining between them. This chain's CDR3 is CASSLDRGNEQFF. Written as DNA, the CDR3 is TGTGCCAGCAGTTTAGATAGGGGCAATGAGCAGTTCTTC.

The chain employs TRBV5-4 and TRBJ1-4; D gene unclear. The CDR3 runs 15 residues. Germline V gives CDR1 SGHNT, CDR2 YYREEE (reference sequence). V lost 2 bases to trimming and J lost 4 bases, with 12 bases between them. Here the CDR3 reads CASSLWALVNEKLFF. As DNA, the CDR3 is TGTGCCAGCAGCTTATGGGCTTTGGTTAATGAAAAACTGTTTTTT.

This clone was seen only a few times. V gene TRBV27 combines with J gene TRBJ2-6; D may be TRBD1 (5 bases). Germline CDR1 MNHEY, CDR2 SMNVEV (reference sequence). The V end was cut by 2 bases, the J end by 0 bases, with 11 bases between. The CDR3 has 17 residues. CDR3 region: CASSLLGQPSGANVLTF. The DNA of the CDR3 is TGTGCCAGCAGTTTACTGGGGCAGCCCTCTGGGGCCAACGTCCTGACTTTC.

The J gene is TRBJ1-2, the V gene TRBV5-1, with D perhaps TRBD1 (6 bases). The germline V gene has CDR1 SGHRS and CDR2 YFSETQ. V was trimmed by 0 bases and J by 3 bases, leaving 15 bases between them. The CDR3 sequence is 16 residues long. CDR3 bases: TGCGCCAGCAGCTTGGGTTCTGGGGGCTCGCACTATGGCTACACCTTC. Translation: CASSLGSGGSHYGYTF.

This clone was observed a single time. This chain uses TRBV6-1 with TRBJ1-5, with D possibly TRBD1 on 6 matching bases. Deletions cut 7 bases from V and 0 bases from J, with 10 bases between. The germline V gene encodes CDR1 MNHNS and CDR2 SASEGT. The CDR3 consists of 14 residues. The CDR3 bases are TGTGCCAGCATTACAGGGTTTAGCAATCAGCCCCAGCATTTT. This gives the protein CASITGFSNQPQHF.

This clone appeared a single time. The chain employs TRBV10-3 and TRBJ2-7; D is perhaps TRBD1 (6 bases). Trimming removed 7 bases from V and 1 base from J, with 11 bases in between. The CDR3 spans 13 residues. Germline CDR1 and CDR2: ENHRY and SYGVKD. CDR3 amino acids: CAITSDRSYEQYF. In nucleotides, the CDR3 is TGTGCCATCACGTCTGACAGGTCCTACGAGCAGTACTTC.

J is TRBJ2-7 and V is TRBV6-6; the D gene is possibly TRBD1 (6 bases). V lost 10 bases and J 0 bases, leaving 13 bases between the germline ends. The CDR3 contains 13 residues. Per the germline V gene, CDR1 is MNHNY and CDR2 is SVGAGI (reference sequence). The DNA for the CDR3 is TGTGCCACCTTAACAGGGCTCTCCTACGAGCAGTACTTC. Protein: CATLTGLSYEQYF.